Each of the 16 T cell receptor beta chains below was sequenced from the same sample in a study of blood T cells in healthy people across ages. Together with a sample-barcoded 5' primer, a J-beta primer mix was included in a second PCR lasting roughly 6 to 12 cycles. A single record per CDR3 protein comes from TCRdb applying MiXCR to the 5' RACE reads. The data contain fewer than 700,000 distinct CDR3 sequences, less than 60% of them singletons. Sequencing used blood. The receptors were gathered from a man older than 75 in good health.

The rearrangement uses TRBV25-1 and TRBJ1-1; no clear D gene. Trimming shortened V by 4 bases and J by 4 bases, and 16 bases separated the two germline ends. The germline gives CDR1 MGHDK, CDR2 SYGVNS. The CDR3 runs 15 residues. This chain's CDR3 is CASSGNREAGTEAFF. CDR3 DNA: TGTGCCAGCAGTGGTAATAGGGAGGCTGGCACTGAAGCTTTCTTT.

The rearrangement links TRBV20-1 to TRBJ1-5, with unresolved D. Looked up from germline, CDR1 is DFQATT and CDR2 is SNEGSKA (reference sequence). The CDR3 has 14 amino acids. V was clipped by 6 bases and J by 4 bases, with 16 bases between them. Here the CDR3 reads CSAPRGSVNQPQHF. DNA of the CDR3: TGCAGTGCCCCACGTGGCAGCGTTAATCAGCCCCAGCATTTT.

This clonotype was observed a few times. The rearrangement joins TRBV29-1 to TRBJ2-6; either TRBD1 or TRBD2 may supply D (5 bases each). The CDR3 contains 15 residues. Germline V gene data show CDR1 as SQVTM and CDR2 as ANQGSEA. Trimming stripped 0 bases from V and 3 bases from J, with 9 bases between. CDR3 sequence: CSVEDRDVGANVLTF. DNA of the CDR3: TGCAGCGTTGAAGATCGGGACGTTGGGGCCAACGTCCTGACTTTC.

This clonotype has at least ten counts. The chain is built from TRBV6-6 and TRBJ1-1, with D possibly being TRBD1 (5 bases). Germline CDR1 and CDR2: MNHNY and SVGAGI (reference sequence). This CDR3 is 11 amino acids long. The V gene lost 8 bases and the J gene lost 6 bases, with 10 bases spanning the gap. CDR3 sequence reads: CASSGVSEAFF. The CDR3 DNA follows: TGTGCCAGCTCGGGGGTGTCTGAAGCTTTCTTT.

V and J are TRBV28 and TRBJ2-4; D uncertain. Judging by the DNA end, TRBJ2-5 fits better; the J call may be wrong. The CDR3 is 12 amino acids. CDR1 and CDR2 from the germline V gene are MDHEN and SYDVKM. This chain's CDR3 is CASSFSVATQYF. CDR3 nucleotide sequence: TGTGCCAGCAGTTTTTCCGTCGCGACCCAGTACTTC.

The CDR3 DNA is TGTGCCAGCTCACCACCGACTAGCGGGAGCTACGAGCAGTTCTTC. This sequence encodes CASSPPTSGSYEQFF. The chain carries TRBV18 and TRBJ2-1; 12 bases are a match to TRBD2. With 0 bases clipped from V and 10 bases from J, the junction kept 4 bases outside the gene matches. The CDR3 is 15 amino acids. CDR1 is KGHSH, CDR2 LQKENI, per germline.

About this clonotype itself: Just one base apart from a much larger clone, this may be a read error. This sequence joins TRBV9 and TRBJ2-3; D is unresolved. The CDR3 is 17 residues long. Germline CDR1 is SGDLS and CDR2 is YYNGEE. The CDR3 is CAGSVDSGYGKKDTQYF. CDR3 nucleotides: TGTGCCGGCAGCGTAGATTCCGGGTATGGTAAAAAGGATACGCAGTATTTT.

This clonotype showed up many times. The chain is built from TRBV7-9 and TRBJ2-1; D is perhaps TRBD2 (6 bases). The CDR3 has 15 amino acids. Trimming removed 5 bases from V and 4 bases from J, with 15 bases in between. Germline CDR1 and CDR2: SEHNR and FQNEAQ (reference sequence). CDR3 loop: CASSPLNSGYNEQFF. The CDR3, as DNA: TGTGCCAGCAGCCCCCTGAATAGCGGTTACAATGAGCAGTTCTTC.

This rearrangement joins TRBV7-2 to TRBJ2-1; 10 bases match TRBD1. This CDR3 has 17 amino acids. The germline CDR1 and CDR2 sequences are SGHTA and FQGNSA. V shed 1 base and J 7 bases; nucleotides not matched to a gene: 10. Here the CDR3 DNA reads TGTGCCAGCAGCTTAGGCCGACAGGGGGCGCGGGGGAATGAGCAGTTCTTC. It encodes CASSLGRQGARGNEQFF.

The chain employs TRBV29-1 and TRBJ1-2; maybe TRBD1 (5 bases). The length of the CDR3 is 12 residues. Germline V gene sequence: CDR1 SQVTM, CDR2 ANQGSEA. The V gene lost 6 bases and the J gene lost 7 bases, with 15 bases spanning the gap. The CDR3: CSVAGPWSGYTF. The CDR3 DNA reads as TGCAGCGTCGCGGGACCCTGGAGTGGCTACACCTTC.

The chain links TRBV6-6 to TRBJ2-5, with 7 bases aligning to TRBD1. This CDR3 comprises 16 residues. V lost 5 bases, J lost 11 bases, and 20 bases stayed unmatched. Germline V gene lookup returns CDR1 MNHNY and CDR2 SVGAGI (reference sequence). CDR3: CASSRQGGGRSNEQYF. CDR3 nucleotide sequence: TGTGCCAGCAGTCGACAGGGTGGGGGAAGGAGTAATGAGCAGTACTTC.

The chain joins TRBV7-2 to TRBJ2-5, with D perhaps TRBD1 (6 bases). The J call may not be correct, given that the DNA end is closer to TRBJ2-7. Germline CDR1 and CDR2: SGHTA and FQGNSA. The CDR3 extends over 15 amino acids. The CDR3 DNA reads as TGTGCCAGCAGCTTAGGACAAGGGGGTTTCTACGAGCAGTACTTC. This translates into CASSLGQGGFYEQYF.

The rearrangement uses TRBV10-3 and TRBJ2-5; tentatively, D is TRBD1 (6 bases). Trimming left V 6 bases short and J 1 base short, with 9 bases between. The CDR3 runs to 13 residues. Germline-derived CDR1 and CDR2 are ENHRY and SYGVKD. The CDR3 loop is CAIRGHGQETQYF. As DNA, the CDR3 is TGTGCCATCAGGGGACACGGCCAAGAGACCCAGTACTTC.

The chain uses TRBV5-1 and TRBJ1-2, with D uncertain. The germline gives CDR1 SGHRS, CDR2 YFSETQ. The CDR3 is 15 amino acids. V lost 4 bases and J 3 bases, leaving 16 bases between the germline ends. The CDR3 sequence is CASSIGPGTDYGYTF. The DNA of the CDR3 is TGCGCCAGCAGCATTGGGCCAGGCACCGACTATGGCTACACCTTC.

This chain uses TRBV24-1 with TRBJ1-4; tentatively, D is TRBD1 (5 bases). CDR3 length equals 14 residues. Germline lookup yields CDR1 KGHDR and CDR2 SFDVKD. The V end was cut by 4 bases, the J end by 8 bases, with 13 bases between. CDR3 in amino acids: CATSDPGGGEKLFF. The CDR3 DNA follows: TGTGCCACCAGTGACCCCGGCGGGGGAGAAAAACTGTTTTTT.

This clonotype was observed a handful of times. This may stem from a read error, because a much larger clone lies one nucleotide away. This sequence joins TRBV6-5 and TRBJ1-6; D is perhaps TRBD1 (5 bases). The CDR3 has 15 residues. Germline CDR1 and CDR2: MNHEY and SVGAGI. Here the CDR3 reads CASSRLGGSDSPPHF. For the CDR3, the DNA is TGTGCCAGCAGCCGATTGGGGGGTTCGGATTCACCCCCCCACTTT.